The sequence of this T cell receptor (beta chain) was determined in a study of T cells in Graves' hyperthyroidism and ophthalmopathy. Germline V gene data show CDR1 as SEHNR and CDR2 as FQNEAQ (reference sequence). The ends were cut back, 0 bases at V and 4 bases at J, with 12 bases in the middle. There are 15 residues in the CDR3. In its sample, this clonotype was seen many times. Its specificity is not known. Amplified regions were TCR beta CDR3 sequences from RNA transcripts. Using the HTBI primer set, a first-round RT-PCR was run on the TCR CDR3. One entry per CDR3 protein results from TCRdb running MiXCR on the multiplex PCR reads. The table has 650,000 to 800,000 distinct CDR3 sequences, 45% seen once; the top ten hold 7% to 7.5%. Any patient presenting with uncontrolled infection, other autoimmune disease, pregnancy or lactation was left out. The study, taken as a whole, reports: A median about 6.5 months before onset, the model predicted ophthalmopathy. Blood also held most thyroid clonotypes expanded beyond 0.001.

The sample consisted of peripheral blood or thyroid tissue (not recorded which). The source of this sequence is an adult man with Graves' disease, either hyperthyroidism or ophthalmopathy (not recorded which). The chain is built from TRBV7-9 and TRBJ1-2; a possible D gene is TRBD1 (6 bases). The CDR3 DNA follows: TGTGCCAGCAGCTTAGCCCCGACAGGAGGCTATGGCTACACCTTC. It specifies CASSLAPTGGYGYTF.